The clone carrying this TCR beta chain appeared a few times. Its antigen is as yet unknown. CDR3 length: 12 amino acids. Between the trimmed V and J ends, which lost 11 bases and 1 base, there was a span of 12 bases. Germline V gene lookup returns CDR1 SGHVS and CDR2 FNYEAQ. The data originate from a study of shared clonotypes between healthy human individuals. Points from the study as a whole: Among the subsets, naive ones generally showed larger estimated richness than memory ones.

Donors comprised only Caucasian adults living in Nashville, Tennessee. Some clones are missing from TCRdb's copy, which holds only in-frame ones; the method was immunoSEQ multiplex PCR. In the table there are around 550,000 clones, about 96% of which are singletons. This TCR came from a woman aged 25 to 39 in good health. The chain recombines TRBV7-6 with TRBJ2-7, with D possibly TRBD1 on 5 matching bases. Sequencing input: naive CD4+ T cells sorted from blood. Subset specified: CD45RA+ positively selected. CDR3: CASGQGSYEQYF. CDR3 in DNA: TGTGCCTCCGGGCAGGGTTCCTACGAGCAGTACTTC.